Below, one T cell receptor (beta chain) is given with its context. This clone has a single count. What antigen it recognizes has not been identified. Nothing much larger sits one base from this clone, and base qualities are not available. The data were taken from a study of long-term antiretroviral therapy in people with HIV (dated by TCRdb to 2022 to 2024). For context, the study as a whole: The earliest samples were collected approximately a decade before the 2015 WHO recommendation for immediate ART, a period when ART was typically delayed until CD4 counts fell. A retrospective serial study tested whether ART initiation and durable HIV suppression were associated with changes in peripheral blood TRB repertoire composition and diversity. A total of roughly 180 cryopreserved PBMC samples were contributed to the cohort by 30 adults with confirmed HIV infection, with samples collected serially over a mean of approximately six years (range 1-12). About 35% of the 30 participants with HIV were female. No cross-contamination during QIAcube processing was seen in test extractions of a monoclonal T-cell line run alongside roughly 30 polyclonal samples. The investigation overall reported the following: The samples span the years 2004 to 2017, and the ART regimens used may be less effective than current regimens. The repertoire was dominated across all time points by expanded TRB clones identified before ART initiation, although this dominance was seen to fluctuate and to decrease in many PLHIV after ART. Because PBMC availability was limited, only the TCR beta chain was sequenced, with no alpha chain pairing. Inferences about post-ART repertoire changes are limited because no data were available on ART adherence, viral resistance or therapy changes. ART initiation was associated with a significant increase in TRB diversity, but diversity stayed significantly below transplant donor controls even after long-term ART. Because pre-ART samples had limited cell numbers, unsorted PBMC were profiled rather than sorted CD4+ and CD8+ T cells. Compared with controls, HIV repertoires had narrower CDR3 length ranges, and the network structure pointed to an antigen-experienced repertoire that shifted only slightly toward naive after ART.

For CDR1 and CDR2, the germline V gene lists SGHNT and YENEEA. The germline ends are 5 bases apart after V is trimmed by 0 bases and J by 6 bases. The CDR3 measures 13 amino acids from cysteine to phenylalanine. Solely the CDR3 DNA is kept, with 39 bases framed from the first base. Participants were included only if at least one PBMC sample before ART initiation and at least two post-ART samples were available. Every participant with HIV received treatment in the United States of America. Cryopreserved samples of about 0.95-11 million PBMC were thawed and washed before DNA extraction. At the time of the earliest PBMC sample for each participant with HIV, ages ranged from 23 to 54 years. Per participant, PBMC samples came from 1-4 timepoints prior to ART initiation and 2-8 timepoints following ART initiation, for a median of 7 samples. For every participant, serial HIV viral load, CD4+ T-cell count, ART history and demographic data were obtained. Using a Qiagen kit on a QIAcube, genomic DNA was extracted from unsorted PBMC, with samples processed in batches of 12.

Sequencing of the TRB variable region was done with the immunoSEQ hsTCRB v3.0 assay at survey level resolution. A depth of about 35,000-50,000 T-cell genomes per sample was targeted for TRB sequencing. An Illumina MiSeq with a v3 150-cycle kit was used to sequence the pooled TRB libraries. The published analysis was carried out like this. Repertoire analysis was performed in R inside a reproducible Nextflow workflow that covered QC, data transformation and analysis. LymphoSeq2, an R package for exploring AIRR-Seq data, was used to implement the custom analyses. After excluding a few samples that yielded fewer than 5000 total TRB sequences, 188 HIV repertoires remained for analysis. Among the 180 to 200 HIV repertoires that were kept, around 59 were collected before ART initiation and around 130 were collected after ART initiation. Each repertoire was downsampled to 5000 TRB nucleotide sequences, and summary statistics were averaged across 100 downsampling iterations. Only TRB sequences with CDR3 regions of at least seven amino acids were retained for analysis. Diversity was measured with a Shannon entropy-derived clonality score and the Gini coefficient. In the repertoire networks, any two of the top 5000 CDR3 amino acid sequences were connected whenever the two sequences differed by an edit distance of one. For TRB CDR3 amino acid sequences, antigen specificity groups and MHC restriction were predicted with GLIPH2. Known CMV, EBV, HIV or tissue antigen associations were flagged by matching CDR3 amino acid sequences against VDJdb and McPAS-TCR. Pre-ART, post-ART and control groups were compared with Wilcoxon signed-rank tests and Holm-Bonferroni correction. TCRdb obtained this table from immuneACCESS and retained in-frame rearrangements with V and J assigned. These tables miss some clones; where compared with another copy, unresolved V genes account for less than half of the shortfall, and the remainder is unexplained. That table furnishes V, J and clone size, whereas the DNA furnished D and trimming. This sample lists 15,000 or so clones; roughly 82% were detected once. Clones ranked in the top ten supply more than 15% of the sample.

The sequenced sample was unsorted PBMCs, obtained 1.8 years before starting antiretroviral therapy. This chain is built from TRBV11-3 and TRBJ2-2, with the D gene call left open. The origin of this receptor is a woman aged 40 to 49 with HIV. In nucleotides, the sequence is TGTGCCAGCAGCTTAGATGCGTCCGGGGAGCTGTTTTTT. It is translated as CASSLDASGELFF.